The T cell receptor (beta chain) described here comes from a study of CD8 T cells in ankylosing spondylitis (dated by TCRdb to about 2017). For context, the study as a whole: To find TCR variants linked to disease, the study profiled T cell receptor beta repertoires in ankylosing spondylitis patients and healthy donors. The full study cohort was made up of 25 ankylosing spondylitis patients and roughly 98 healthy donors. Samples of peripheral blood were taken, and for ankylosing spondylitis patients, synovial fluid was collected as well. What the authors observed across the whole study: Some motif variants were previously reported in synovial fluid and blood of reactive arthritis patients, suggesting common disease-initiation mechanisms. A CD8+ phenotype was shown by the disease-linked clones, which were found at relatively low frequencies in peripheral blood. The disease-linked clones were reported to be significantly enriched in matched synovial fluid samples from ankylosing spondylitis patients. A TCR beta motif made up of several highly homologous amino acid variants appeared to be characteristic of blood from ankylosing spondylitis patients.

The instrument given in TCRdb is Illumina HiSeq 2500. Quantitative 5'-RACE with molecular barcodes was used to prepare TCR beta libraries. The study's processing was this. A new computational method, built on a probabilistic model of VDJ rearrangement, was used to identify disease-linked TCR variants. TCRdb took the public reads, trimmed them with fastp at Q25, ran MiXCR for clone calling and kept in-frame beta chains. Every entry covers one CDR3 protein and lists the most common genes and DNA from its rows. TCRdb, not the original authors, processed these V and J calls. This sample lists about 250,000 distinct CDR3 sequences; about 10% were detected once. Jointly, the top ten make up around 2.6% of the sample. Reading the germline V gene (reference sequence) gives CDR1 SEHNR and CDR2 FQNEAQ. Including cysteine and phenylalanine, the CDR3 has 16 amino acids. Only the CDR3 part of the read is kept: 48 bases, read in frame from the first base. Deletion took 4 bases off V and 2 bases off J, with a span of 17 bases between the germline ends.

In regard to this clonotype: The antigen it recognizes is unknown. No base quality values were provided; no much bigger clone lies one nucleotide off.

The origin of this receptor is a male donor with ankylosing spondylitis or in good health (not recorded which). The sequence is built from TRBV7-9 and TRBJ1-1; the D gene is possibly TRBD1, with 5 bases matching. The specimen sequenced was blood, either unsorted or a sorted T cell fraction (not recorded which). The sequence in DNA is TGTGCCAGCAGCTCCTCTCTGGGGCTGATAAACACTGAAGCTTTCTTT. This gives the protein CASSSSLGLINTEAFF.